A selection of T cell receptor beta chains follows, all from one sample in a study of vaccination and CD4 T cells after COVID-19. MiXCR was run by TCRdb on the PCR reads, yielding one entry per CDR3 protein. Of about 13,000 distinct CDR3 sequences listed, around 46% are singletons. Antigens for these TCRs are unknown. Sequences were obtained from cultured CD4+ T cells from blood. The receptors derive from a human donor with COVID-19. The CDR3 runs from the conserved cysteine through the conserved F or W. D genes are given only for firm matches. Rows may omit the clone size; those that give it use once, few, many or a size class.

>TRBV27|NA|TRBJ1-4|NA
CASSLSRSRRAANEKLFF
TGTGCCAGCAGTTTATCCCGAAGCCGGAGGGCGGCTAATGAAAAACTGTTTTTT
>TRBV10-2|NA|TRBJ1-3|NA
CASSDGRAGNTIYF
TGCGCCAGCAGTGACGGACGAGCGGGAAACACCATATATTTT
>TRBV20-1|NA|TRBJ2-2|TRBD2
CSARSGVGPNTGELFF
TGCAGTGCTCGTAGCGGGGTAGGCCCGAACACCGGGGAGCTGTTTTTT
>TRBV5-1|NA|TRBJ1-5|NA
CASSLEGRGNQPQHF
TGCGCCAGCAGCTTGGAGGGTAGAGGCAATCAGCCCCAGCATTTT
>TRBV12-3/TRBV12-4|NA|TRBJ1-2|TRBD1
CASRNYGTGVYGYTF
TGTGCCAGCAGGAACTACGGGACAGGGGTCTATGGCTACACCTTC
>TRBV19|few|TRBJ1-2|TRBD1
CASSIDGTGASNYGYTF
TGTGCCAGTAGCATCGACGGGACAGGCGCATCTAACTATGGCTACACCTTC
>TRBV4-2|NA|TRBJ2-5|NA
CASSLTSIEETQYF
TGTGCCAGCAGCCTGACTAGTATTGAGGAGACCCAGTACTTC
>TRBV28|few|TRBJ1-2|NA
CASSTRTFNYGYTF
TGTGCCAGCAGTACCCGGACGTTTAACTATGGCTACACCTTC
>TRBV6-1|few|TRBJ1-2|NA
CASSRVGNYGYTF
TGTGCCAGCAGTCGTGTGGGGAACTATGGCTACACCTTC
>TRBV12-3/TRBV12-4|once|TRBJ1-1|TRBD1
CASTPDRVRNTEAFF
TGTGCCAGCACCCCAGACAGGGTAAGGAACACTGAAGCTTTCTTT
>TRBV19|few|TRBJ1-6|NA
CASSIPGRRSSPLHF
TGTGCCAGTAGTATCCCTGGACGTAGGAGTTCACCCCTCCACTTT
>TRBV5-4|NA|TRBJ1-2|NA
CASSLAGGTYGYTF
TGTGCCAGCAGCTTGGCCGGGGGGACATATGGCTACACCTTC
>TRBV7-2|medium-sized|TRBJ2-7|TRBD1
CASSFNSGTGVEQYF
TGTGCCAGCAGCTTTAACTCAGGGACAGGCGTCGAGCAGTACTTC
>TRBV11-2|NA|TRBJ2-2|NA
CASSLWQNTGELFF
TGTGCCAGCAGCTTATGGCAAAACACCGGGGAGCTGTTTTTT
>TRBV7-2|NA|TRBJ2-3|NA
CASSSTDTQYF
TGTGCCAGCAGTTCCACAGATACGCAGTATTTT
>TRBV29-1|few|TRBJ1-2|NA
CSVSGLRDGYTF
TGCAGCGTTTCAGGGCTTCGGGATGGCTACACCTTC
>TRBV6-1|NA|TRBJ1-4|TRBD1
CASSLNRDSEKLFF
TGTGCCAGCAGCCTAAACCGGGACAGCGAAAAACTGTTTTTT
>TRBV30|NA|TRBJ2-2|TRBD1
CAWSRDRVDGELFF
TGTGCCTGGAGTCGGGACAGGGTTGACGGGGAGCTGTTTTTT
>TRBV7-2|NA|TRBJ2-7|NA
CASSPQRGRYEQYF
TGTGCCAGCAGCCCCCAAAGGGGGAGGTACGAGCAGTACTTC
>TRBV20-1|NA|TRBJ2-5|TRBD2
CSAWTSGGAQETQYF
TGCAGTGCCTGGACTAGCGGGGGGGCCCAAGAGACCCAGTACTTC
>TRBV5-4|NA|TRBJ2-7|NA
CASSLAGTQTYEQYF
TGTGCCAGCAGCTTGGCAGGGACCCAGACCTACGAGCAGTACTTC
>TRBV10-3|few|TRBJ1-5|TRBD1
CAISDRQGGSEPQHF
TGTGCCATCAGTGACCGACAAGGGGGCTCGGAGCCCCAGCATTTT
>TRBV9|NA|TRBJ1-6|TRBD1
CASSTGTGGGNSPLHF
TGTGCCAGCAGCACGGGGACAGGGGGTGGGAATTCACCCCTCCACTTT
>TRBV5-1|few|TRBJ1-2|NA
CASSFQSNYGYTF
TGCGCCAGCAGCTTTCAGTCTAACTATGGCTACACCTTC
>TRBV15|NA|TRBJ1-1|NA
CATSRDSPRSAEAFF
TGTGCCACCAGCAGAGATTCTCCGAGAAGTGCTGAAGCTTTCTTT
>TRBV29-1|NA|TRBJ2-1|TRBD2
CSVEETSGGRGTYNEQFF
TGCAGCGTTGAAGAAACTAGCGGGGGCCGAGGTACCTACAATGAGCAGTTCTTC
>TRBV7-8|NA|TRBJ2-1|NA
CASSLEARIEQFF
TGTGCCAGCAGCTTAGAGGCCCGGATTGAGCAGTTCTTC
>TRBV11-2|few|TRBJ1-3|NA
CASKHRVSGNTIYF
TGTGCCAGCAAACACAGGGTGTCCGGCAACACCATATATTTT
>TRBV4-1|NA|TRBJ2-5|TRBD1
CASSSPDRAAETQYF
TGCGCCAGCAGCTCTCCCGACAGGGCGGCCGAGACCCAGTACTTC
>TRBV7-9|NA|TRBJ2-6|NA
CASLGPNSGANVLTF
TGTGCCAGCCTCGGGCCGAACTCTGGGGCCAACGTCCTGACTTTC
>TRBV20-1|few|TRBJ1-4|NA
CSANRQKLFF
TGCAGTGCTAACAGGCAAAAACTGTTTTTT
>TRBV19|NA|TRBJ2-2|TRBD1
CASRQGTNTGELFF
TGTGCCAGCCGACAGGGAACGAACACCGGGGAGCTGTTTTTT